Presented here are 19 T cell receptor beta chains from one specimen sequenced in a study of T cells in Graves' hyperthyroidism and ophthalmopathy. Researchers took RNA transcripts and amplified the TCR beta CDR3 regions from them. TCR CDR3 regions were first amplified by RT-PCR with HTBI primers. TCRdb passed the multiplex PCR reads through MiXCR, listing each CDR3 protein once. The table shows around 420,000 distinct CDR3 sequences, with 15% to 17% occurring only once. Input material: blood. The source of these receptors is a woman in her late teens or twenties with Graves' hyperthyroidism.

This chain links TRBV12-3 or TRBV12-4 with TRBJ2-7; unclear D gene. CDR3 length equals 11 residues. V dropped 3 bases and J dropped 7 bases, with 7 bases sitting between them. CDR3 coding DNA: TGTGCCAGCAGTTTCTCTAGAGAGCAGTACTTC. Its translation is CASSFSREQYF.

This clonotype was recorded many times. The rearrangement uses TRBV27 and TRBJ1-5; a possible D gene is TRBD1 (5 bases). The germline CDR1 and CDR2 sequences are MNHEY and SMNVEV (reference sequence). The germline V and J ends were trimmed by 6 bases and 0 bases, with 12 bases remaining between them. The CDR3 totals 15 residues. This CDR3 is CASRTALYSNQPQHF. DNA of the CDR3: TGTGCCAGCAGGACAGCACTCTATAGCAATCAGCCCCAGCATTTT.

This clonotype was recorded many times. The genes are TRBV4-1 and TRBJ1-1, with unresolved D. Germline CDR1 MGHRA, CDR2 YSYEKL. Deletions cut 4 bases from V and 0 bases from J, with 9 bases between. The CDR3 totals 14 residues. CDR3 loop: CASSLLSMNTEAFF. The CDR3 DNA is TGCGCCAGCAGCCTACTCTCTATGAACACTGAAGCTTTCTTT.

Many counts were recorded for this clonotype. The rearrangement uses TRBV12-3 or TRBV12-4 and TRBJ1-1; unclear D gene. Trimming cost V 5 bases and J 5 bases, with 15 bases left between them. The CDR3 has 14 residues. This chain's CDR3 is CASSPLPAWTEAFF. The CDR3 region has the DNA TGTGCCAGCAGTCCCCTCCCTGCGTGGACTGAAGCTTTCTTT.

The V gene is TRBV19, the J gene TRBJ1-5; 11 bases fit TRBD1. Germline values: CDR1 LNHDA, CDR2 SQIVND (reference sequence). The CDR3 extends over 19 amino acids. V was pared by 7 bases and J by 1 base, with 15 bases of the junction left unmatched. CDR3: CASTSSPPGQGVSNQPQHF. CDR3 nucleotide sequence: TGTGCCAGTACCTCCAGCCCACCGGGACAGGGGGTAAGCAATCAGCCCCAGCATTTT.

Points on this clonotype: An end of the junction differs from the germline gene, which may be a read error. The rearrangement uses TRBV12-3 or TRBV12-4 and TRBJ2-1; D is undetermined. This CDR3 has 15 amino acids. This chain's CDR3 is CAGSLVGYQNNEQFF. The DNA of the CDR3 is TGTGCCGGCAGTTTAGTTGGATACCAGAACAATGAGCAGTTCTTC.

This clonotype was seen at least ten times. This sequence joins TRBV5-6 and TRBJ2-1; 9 nucleotides line up with TRBD2. This CDR3 comprises 15 residues. Trimming took 1 base from V and 6 from J; bases not matched to a gene: 5. CDR1 and CDR2 (germline): SGHDT, YYEEEE. The CDR3 is CASSLPSGRSNEQFF. In nucleotides, the CDR3 is TGTGCCAGCAGCTTGCCCAGCGGGAGGTCCAATGAGCAGTTCTTC. Full variable domain (missing parts from reference TRBV5-6 and TRBJ2-1): DAGVTQSPTHLIKTRGQQVTLRCSPKSGHDTVSWYQQALGQGPQFIFQYYEEEERQRGNFPDRFSGHQFPNYSSELNVNALLLGDSALYLCASSLPSGRSNEQFFGPGTRLTVL.

The V gene is TRBV7-9, the J gene TRBJ2-3; 7 nucleotides agree with TRBD2. Germline CDR1 reads SEHNR; CDR2 reads FQNEAQ (reference sequence). Trimming at V came to 0 bases and at J to 7 bases, leaving 4 bases not matched to a gene. The CDR3 is 14 residues long. The CDR3: CASSLAASGNTQYF. CDR3 in DNA: TGTGCCAGCAGCTTAGCGGCTAGCGGCAATACGCAGTATTTT.

This clonotype was observed at least ten times. The V gene is TRBV7-9, the J gene TRBJ1-1; perhaps TRBD1 as D (5 bases). Trimming shortened V by 1 base and J by 5 bases, and 11 bases separated the two germline ends. The CDR3 runs to 14 residues. Looked up from germline, CDR1 is SEHNR and CDR2 is FQNEAQ (reference sequence). CDR3 residues: CASSLVQDTTEAFF. For the CDR3, the DNA is TGTGCCAGCAGCTTAGTCCAGGACACTACTGAAGCTTTCTTT.

This clonotype was seen many times. The rearrangement links TRBV6-2 or TRBV6-3 to TRBJ2-7; D uncertain. Trimming took off 7 bases at V and 4 bases at J, with 14 bases between the two ends. Germline V lookup: CDR1 MNHEY, CDR2 SVGEGT. CDR3 length equals 13 residues. CDR3 in amino acids: CASTRTPAYEQYF. The CDR3 DNA is TGTGCCAGCACTCGGACCCCAGCATACGAGCAGTACTTC.

This clonotype was recorded at least ten times. CDR3 nucleotides: TGTGCCAGTCGAGCGGGAGCCGACTACAATGAGCAGTTCTTC. This encodes CASRAGADYNEQFF. The J gene is TRBJ2-1, the V gene TRBV2, with 8 bases fitting TRBD2. This CDR3 has 14 residues. The trim removed 9 bases at V and 3 bases at J, leaving 7 bases unmatched. Per germline, CDR1 SNHLY and CDR2 FYNNEI.

In this sample, this clonotype turned up a few times. V gene TRBV6-5 combines with J gene TRBJ1-5; D might be TRBD1 (6 bases). The CDR3 is 15 amino acids. Trimming shortened V by 2 bases and J by 2 bases, and 10 bases separated the two germline ends. Germline CDR1 MNHEY, CDR2 SVGAGI. CDR3 protein: CASSYGGAGNQPQHF. As DNA, the CDR3 is TGTGCCAGCAGTTACGGGGGGGCGGGCAATCAGCCCCAGCATTTT.

In this sample, this clonotype turned up many times. The rearrangement links TRBV7-8 to TRBJ1-5, with TRBD1 identical over 7 bases. CDR1 SGHVS and CDR2 FQNEAQ come from the germline V gene. V dropped 2 bases and J dropped 6; count of bases not matched to a gene: 13. This CDR3 contains 17 residues. CDR3 DNA sequence: TGTGCCAGCAGCTTAAACGGCGGGACAGAAAATCGTCAGCCCCAGCATTTT. This encodes CASSLNGGTENRQPQHF.

This clonotype has a count of ten or more. This chain joins TRBV7-2 and TRBJ2-2, with 14 bases fitting TRBD2. The length of the CDR3 is 18 residues. Germline V gives CDR1 SGHTA, CDR2 FQGNSA. The V and J ends lost 5 bases and 5 bases, in that order; junction bases with no gene match: 10. The CDR3 protein is CASSRGGTSGSRTGELFF. CDR3 DNA sequence: TGTGCCAGCAGCAGAGGCGGGACTAGCGGGAGTAGGACCGGGGAGCTGTTTTTT.

This clonotype appeared many times. The gene calls are TRBV12-3 or TRBV12-4 and TRBJ2-2; TRBD2 aligns across 9 bases. This CDR3 region has 16 residues. The V and J ends lost 6 bases and 1 base, in that order; junction bases with no gene match: 6. For the CDR3, the DNA is TGTGCCAGCAGCTTAAGACTAGCGGAGAACACCGGGGAGCTGTTTTTT. This sequence encodes CASSLRLAENTGELFF.

This clonotype was picked up a small number of times. The junction shows a germline mismatch at one end, possibly a read error. The chain employs TRBV7-8 and TRBJ2-5; TRBD2 aligns across 9 bases. CDR1 is SGHVS and CDR2 is FQNEAQ in the germline V gene. CDR3 length equals 14 residues. CDR3 bases: TGTGCCAGCAGCTTACTGGCTAGCGGGAATAACCAAGACTTC. Translated: CASSLLASGNNQDF.

Of note for this clonotype: This may stem from a read error, because a much larger clone lies one nucleotide away. The chain combines TRBV5-5 with TRBJ2-3; D unclear. The CDR3 has 16 amino acids. Germline lookup yields CDR1 SGHKS and CDR2 YYEKEE (reference sequence). V dropped 2 bases and J dropped 1 base, with 14 bases sitting between them. This CDR3 reads CASSFPRRLGTDTQYF. The CDR3 coding sequence is TGTGCCAGCAGCTTCCCTAGGCGGCTTGGCACAGATACGCAGTATTTT.

This clonotype was recorded many times. The chain carries TRBV12-3 or TRBV12-4 and TRBJ2-3, with 9 bases lining up with TRBD1. V dropped 5 bases and J dropped 4; count of bases not matched to a gene: 19. This CDR3 region has 19 residues. The CDR3 DNA sequence: TGTGCCAGCAGTGCGCGAGGGGAGACAGGGGGTTTTGGTTCAGATACGCAGTATTTT. Protein: CASSARGETGGFGSDTQYF.

This clonotype has a handful of counts. The chain couples TRBV25-1 to TRBJ2-5, with D hard to call. The CDR3 has 14 residues. The germline V gene encodes CDR1 MGHDK and CDR2 SYGVNS. V was cut by 0 bases and J by 7 bases, with 12 bases left in between. The CDR3 region is CASSEYVRTGTQYF. CDR3 coding DNA: TGTGCCAGCAGTGAATATGTGCGAACGGGGACCCAGTACTTC.